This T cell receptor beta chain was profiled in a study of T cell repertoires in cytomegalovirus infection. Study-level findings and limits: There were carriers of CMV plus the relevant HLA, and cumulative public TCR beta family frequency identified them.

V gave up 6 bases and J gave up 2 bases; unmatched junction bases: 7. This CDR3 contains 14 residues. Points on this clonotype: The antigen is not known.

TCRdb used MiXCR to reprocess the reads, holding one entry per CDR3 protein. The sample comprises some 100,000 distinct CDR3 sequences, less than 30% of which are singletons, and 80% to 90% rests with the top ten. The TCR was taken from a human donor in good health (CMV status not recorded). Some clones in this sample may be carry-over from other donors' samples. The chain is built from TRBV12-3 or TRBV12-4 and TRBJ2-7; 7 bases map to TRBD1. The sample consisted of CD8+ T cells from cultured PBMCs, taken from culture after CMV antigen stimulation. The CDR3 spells CASRRTGDTYEQYF. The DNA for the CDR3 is TGTGCCAGCAGACGGACAGGCGATACCTACGAGCAGTACTTC.